This T cell receptor beta chain stems from a study of blood T cell repertoires in COVID-19. The ends lost 5 bases at V and 4 bases at J; junction bases unmatched: 11. This CDR3 has 16 amino acids. CDR1 LNHDA and CDR2 SQIVND come from the germline V gene (reference sequence). Only in-frame clones appear in the TCRdb table, and some are missing; sequencing was by immunoSEQ multiplex PCR. The sample contains around 250,000 clones, more than 70% of which appear only once. This clone was recorded once. This receptor was obtained from an elderly man with acute or convalescent COVID-19. The chain has TRBV19 and TRBJ2-7; 10 bases are a match to TRBD1. The material sequenced was peripheral blood. CDR3 amino acids: CASSLLPGQGTYEQYF. CDR3 DNA sequence: TGTGCCAGTAGTCTCCTTCCGGGACAGGGGACTTACGAGCAGTACTTC.